This TCR beta chain originates from a study of immune heterogeneity within non-small cell lung tumors listed by TCRdb under 2018. For the study in its entirety: By histology, the tumors were a few squamous cell carcinomas, about ten non-squamous carcinomas and 1 tumor not otherwise specified. Whole-exome sequencing, RNA-seq and TCR beta repertoire sequencing were combined for multiple spatially distinct regions from each NSCLC tumor so that intratumoral immune heterogeneity could be examined. TCR repertoire analysis included 55 to 65 tumor loci from approximately 15 patients, whereas transcriptome data included only 40 to 50 loci from around eleven patients. Binding of neoantigens to the HLA alleles of each patient was predicted with netMHCpan-3.0 for mutant peptides of 8 to 11 amino acids. Beyond this particular receptor, the publication reports: A moderate positive correlation (R 0.3 to 0.35), which was statistically significant, linked local T-cell repertoire clonality to local tumor mutational burden. High-frequency TCR beta clonotypes were found to be largely distinct between individual patients. Identical dominant CDR3B clonotypes recurred across loci within a patient, yet different tumor locations also harbored unique high-frequency clones.

The TCR beta CDR3 region was amplified with a multiplex PCR system, in which a first round of approximately 11 cycles was run using 32 V-gene forward and 13 J-gene reverse primers. The first PCR round used a QIAGEN Multiplex PCR Kit, and the primer sequences were filed in Chinese patent CN105087789A. Illumina universal primers were added in a second PCR round performed with the Phusion High-Fidelity PCR Kit. TCR libraries were paired-end sequenced at 151 bp read length on the Illumina HiSeq X Ten platform. For the original study's pipeline: Cutadapt removed reads without multiplex PCR primers, PEAR merged read pairs, and MiXCR with default settings called CDR3 regions. Repertoire diversity used Shannon entropy, and clonality was computed as one minus Shannon entropy divided by ln of productive unique sequence count. Dominant or high-frequency T-cell clones were defined as clonotypes at frequencies of at least 0.5%. TCRdb reran the public reads through fastp at Q25 and MiXCR, keeping productive beta chains. Every distinct CDR3 protein forms one entry, paired with its most common genes and DNA. The V and J calls here are based on TCRdb, not the publication. This sample holds more than 3,500 distinct CDR3 sequences; about a fifth were observed only once. The top ten constitute about 8.3% of the sample.

The cysteine opens and the phenylalanine closes a CDR3 of 15 amino acids. Here the CDR3 DNA is all that survives: 45 bases in frame from base 1. Per the germline V gene, SNHLY is the CDR1 and FYNNEI is the CDR2. Relative to germline, V is 4 bases shorter and J is 0 bases shorter, with 13 bases between their ends. A note on this clonotype: Its antigen is currently not known. No base qualities exist here, and no much larger clone lies one base off it.

Genomic DNA extracted from bulk tumor tissue served as TCR template, with roughly 660 ng gDNA amplified per sample. Multiple biopsies per primary tumor were taken during surgery, spaced as far apart as possible within the tumor mass. The study cohort was described as untreated, and patients were newly diagnosed NSCLC cases undergoing curative surgery. The donor group was made up of some 15 newly diagnosed non-small cell lung cancer patients undergoing surgery with curative intent. Resected tumor masses were reviewed by two independent pathologists. Only DNA and RNA samples of high quality went on to sequencing.

The sequence is built from TRBV2 and TRBJ2-7; TRBD2 could be the D gene, as 5 bases match. Sequenced: lung tumor tissue. This clonotype originated in an older man with non-small cell lung cancer. In nucleotide form, the sequence is TGTGCCAGCAGTGCGGAGGCAATTAACTCCTACGAGCAGTACTTC. The translation is CASSAEAINSYEQYF.